Below are 28 T cell receptor beta chains sequenced from a single sample in a study of cytomegalovirus exposure and HLA in healthy donors. 60 Vbeta and 13 Jbeta primers were used in PCR. Assay: immunoSEQ multiplex PCR; the TCRdb copy retains only in-frame clones and omits some. Of around 120,000 clones in the sample, about 66% are singletons; the top ten hold 1.5% to 2%. Sample: PBMCs. The receptors originated from a man younger than 40 in good health and CMV-seropositive.

This rearrangement joins TRBV7-9 to TRBJ1-2; 11 bases agree with TRBD1. Germline V gene data show CDR1 as SEHNR and CDR2 as FQNEAQ (reference sequence). The CDR3 extends over 15 amino acids. V trimming: 4 bases; J trimming: 7 bases; junction bases outside the gene matches: 8. CDR3 loop: CASSWTGGERGGYTF. The CDR3 DNA reads as TGTGCCAGCAGCTGGACAGGGGGCGAAAGAGGTGGCTACACCTTC.

This clone was seen more than once but under ten times. The chain is built from TRBV5-1 and TRBJ2-1; 8 bases line up with TRBD2. Germline lookup yields CDR1 SGHRS and CDR2 YFSETQ. The CDR3 is 16 amino acids. V lost 3 bases to trimming and J lost 8 bases; unmatched junction nucleotides: 13. This chain's CDR3 is CASSYALAGRVHEQFF. DNA for the CDR3: TGCGCCAGCAGCTACGCCCTAGCCGGGAGGGTCCATGAGCAGTTCTTC.

CDR3 sequence: CASSLLGANAGNEQFF. The DNA for the CDR3 is TGTGCCAGCAGCTTATTGGGCGCGAACGCGGGCAATGAGCAGTTCTTC. The rearrangement joins TRBV7-3 to TRBJ2-1; a possible D gene is TRBD2 (5 bases). CDR3 length equals 16 residues. Trimming left V 2 bases short and J 6 bases short, with 17 bases between. Looked up from germline, CDR1 is SGHTA and CDR2 is FQGTGA.

The chain couples TRBV25-1 to TRBJ1-4; no firm D call. Trimming took off 8 bases at V and 8 bases at J, with 6 bases between the two ends. The CDR3 covers 10 residues. Germline assignment: CDR1 MGHDK and CDR2 SYGVNS. CDR3 bases: TGTGCCAGCGCTAGGGAAAAACTGTTTTTT. It encodes CASAREKLFF.

The chain uses TRBV5-8 and TRBJ2-7, with 11 bases aligning to TRBD1. V trimming: 0 bases; J trimming: 4 bases; junction bases outside the gene matches: 6. The CDR3 spans 16 residues. Germline V gene data show CDR1 as SGHTS and CDR2 as YDEGEE. In nucleotides, the CDR3 is TGTGCCAGCAGCTTGGGGACCGGGACAGGGGGTTACGAGCAGTACTTC. Protein product: CASSLGTGTGGYEQYF.

This chain uses TRBV29-1 with TRBJ1-1; TRBD1 matches at 7 bases. CDR3 length: 15 residues. The V gene end was trimmed by 7 bases and the J gene end by 0 bases; junction bases not matched to a gene: 11. Germline V gene data show CDR1 as SQVTM and CDR2 as ANQGSEA. The CDR3: CSGRDMTGMNTEAFF. The DNA for the CDR3 is TGCAGCGGCCGTGACATGACAGGGATGAACACTGAAGCTTTCTTT. The full variable domain, completed using reference TRBV29-1 and TRBJ1-1, is SAVISQKPSRDICQRGTSLTIQCQVDSQVTMMFWYRQQPGQSLTLIATANQGSEATYESGFVIDKFPISRPNLTFSTLTVSNMSPEDSSIYLCSGRDMTGMNTEAFFGQGTRLTVV.

The V gene is TRBV19, the J gene TRBJ2-4; TRBD2 aligns across 8 bases. The germline V gene has CDR1 LNHDA and CDR2 SQIVND (reference sequence). Unmatched junction bases numbered 4, after V lost 5 bases and J lost 1 base. There are 15 residues in the CDR3. CDR3 region: CASSYPGGAKNIQYF. The CDR3 nucleotides are TGTGCCAGTAGTTATCCGGGGGGGGCCAAAAACATTCAGTACTTC.

This clone has more than one count but fewer than ten. The junction and the germline gene differ at one end; a read error may be behind it. Other nucleotide sequences in the sample specify the same CDR3. The gene calls are TRBV6-6 and TRBJ2-7, with D unclear. This CDR3 region has 15 residues. Germline CDR1 and CDR2: MNHNY and SVGAGI (reference sequence). The CDR3 spells CASSYKEKPAYEQYF. The CDR3 nucleotides are TGTGCCAGTAGTTACAAGGAGAAGCCGGCATACGAGCAGTACTTC.

The gene calls are TRBV12-5 and TRBJ2-1; 7 positions agree with TRBD1. Germline V lookup: CDR1 LGHNT, CDR2 FRNRAP. The ends lost 0 bases at V and 9 bases at J; junction bases unmatched: 8. There are 15 residues in the CDR3. CDR3 nucleotides: TGTGCTAGTGGTTTGGTACAACAGGGGAGCCCTGAGCAGTTCTTC. As protein: CASGLVQQGSPEQFF.

This clone was counted between two and nine times. The chain couples TRBV28 to TRBJ1-5; weak D call: TRBD1 (5 bases). V gave up 1 base and J gave up 5 bases, with 9 bases separating them. In germline, CDR1 is MDHEN, CDR2 SYDVKM. This CDR3 comprises 14 residues. DNA of the CDR3: TGTGCCAGCAGTTTATTTCAGGGTTATCAGCCCCAGCATTTT. This gives the protein CASSLFQGYQPQHF. Using reference TRBV28 and TRBJ1-5 for the parts outside the CDR3, the full variable domain is DVKVTQSSRYLVKRTGEKVFLECVQDMDHENMFWYRQDPGLGLRLIYFSYDVKMKEKGDIPEGYSVSREKKERFSLILESASTNQTSMYLCASSLFQGYQPQHFGDGTRLSIL.

As regards this clone: The germline gene is not matched at one end of the junction; a read error may be the cause. The chain has TRBV7-9 and TRBJ2-7, with TRBD2 as a possible D gene (6 bases). Germline-derived CDR1 and CDR2 are SEHNR and FQNEAQ (reference sequence). The CDR3 sequence is 14 residues long. The CDR3 DNA reads as TGTTCCAGCAGCTTAGCGGTGAGCTCCTACGAGCAGTACTTC. As protein: CSSSLAVSSYEQYF.

This clone was seen more than once but under ten times. V usage is TRBV27 and J usage is TRBJ2-7, with 10 bases lining up with TRBD2. Per germline, CDR1 MNHEY and CDR2 SMNVEV (reference sequence). This CDR3 contains 16 residues. The ends lost 4 bases at V and 3 bases at J; junction bases unmatched: 9. The DNA of the CDR3 is TGTGCCAGCAGTTCGGGACTAGCGTCGTTAGTCTACGAGCAGTACTTC. This sequence encodes CASSSGLASLVYEQYF.

This clone was detected a few times. The rearrangement links TRBV2 to TRBJ2-7; 11 positions match TRBD2. The CDR3 covers 16 residues. The junction had 9 bases not matched to a gene; V was cut back by 4 bases and J by 4 bases. CDR1 and CDR2 from the germline V gene are SNHLY and FYNNEI. The CDR3 DNA reads as TGTGCCAGCAGTGGCCTAGCGGGAGGAGTCAATTACGAGCAGTACTTC. It translates to CASSGLAGGVNYEQYF.

The J gene is TRBJ2-3, the V gene TRBV7-9; tentative D call: TRBD2 (5 bases). The V gene lost 5 bases and the J gene lost 0 bases, with 12 bases spanning the gap. The CDR3 sequence is 15 residues long. Looked up from germline, CDR1 is SEHNR and CDR2 is FQNEAQ (reference sequence). CDR3 DNA sequence: TGTGCCAGCAGCAGGCGACTAAAAAGCACAGATACGCAGTATTTT. Translation: CASSRRLKSTDTQYF. The variable domain in full, completed from reference TRBV7-9 and TRBJ2-3, reads DTGVSQNPRHKITKRGQNVTFRCDPISEHNRLYWYRQTLGQGPEFLTYFQNEAQLEKSRLLSDRFSAERPKGSFSTLEIQRTEQGDSAMYLCASSRRLKSTDTQYFGPGTRLTVL.

The chain joins TRBV6-5 to TRBJ2-7; weak D call: TRBD1 (6 bases). Per the germline V gene, CDR1 is MNHEY and CDR2 is SVGAGI. V was trimmed by 0 bases and J by 2 bases, leaving 14 bases between them. This CDR3 region has 16 residues. This CDR3 reads CASSYSMGHRPYEQYF. CDR3 sequence (DNA): TGTGCCAGCAGTTACTCGATGGGACATCGTCCCTACGAGCAGTACTTC.

V is TRBV28 and J is TRBJ1-2; 7 bases fit TRBD1. J was trimmed by 2 bases and V by 3 bases; bases with no gene match: 0. Germline loops: CDR1 MDHEN, CDR2 SYDVKM. The CDR3 spans 13 residues. CDR3 DNA: TGTGCCAGCAGTTTGGGACAGAACTATGGCTACACCTTC. It encodes CASSLGQNYGYTF.

This clone is a singleton in its sample. This chain links TRBV7-8 with TRBJ2-3; no firm D call. In germline, CDR1 is SGHVS, CDR2 FQNEAQ. The CDR3 sequence is 14 residues long. V was shortened by 8 bases and J by 1 base, with 13 bases between the two germline ends. The CDR3 DNA sequence: TGTGCCAGCCGCGCCTTCCTGGGCACAGATACGCAGTATTTT. It codes for CASRAFLGTDTQYF. The full variable domain, its missing parts supplied by reference TRBV7-8 and TRBJ2-3, is GAGVSQSPRYKVAKRGQDVALRCDPISGHVSLFWYQQALGQGPEFLTYFQNEAQLDKSGLPSDRFFAERPEGSVSTLKIQRTQQEDSAVYLCASRAFLGTDTQYFGPGTRLTVL.

The chain links TRBV2 to TRBJ1-5; no reliable D call. V was cut by 4 bases and J by 3 bases, with 13 bases left in between. CDR3 length equals 15 residues. CDR1 and CDR2 from the germline V gene are SNHLY and FYNNEI. Written as DNA, the CDR3 is TGTGCCAGCAGTGGTTTGAGGCCGGACAATCAGCCCCAGCATTTT. Amino acids: CASSGLRPDNQPQHF.

The rearrangement joins TRBV6-5 to TRBJ2-7, with 11 bases fitting TRBD2. The CDR3 is 14 amino acids. Germline V gene lookup returns CDR1 MNHEY and CDR2 SVGAGI. V lost 5 bases to trimming and J lost 5 bases; unmatched junction nucleotides: 5. The CDR3 loop reads CASSQTSGTHEQYF. Here the CDR3 DNA reads TGTGCCAGCAGTCAGACTAGCGGGACCCACGAGCAGTACTTC.

The V and J genes are TRBV5-1 and TRBJ2-2, with TRBD2 matching over 8 bases. The CDR3 loop spans 16 amino acids. Trimming at V came to 1 base and at J to 5 bases, leaving 7 bases not matched to a gene. Per germline, CDR1 SGHRS and CDR2 YFSETQ. DNA of the CDR3: TGCGCCAGCAGCTTGTTCACGGGAGGGGTGACCGGGGAGCTGTTTTTT. It yields the protein CASSLFTGGVTGELFF.

A few counts support this clone. V usage is TRBV7-2 and J usage is TRBJ2-5; 7 bases match TRBD2. CDR1 and CDR2 from the germline V gene are SGHTA and FQGNSA. V shed 3 bases, J shed 2 bases, and the junction held 6 bases outside the gene matches. The CDR3 runs to 15 residues. CDR3 protein: CASSFLAGNQETQYF. CDR3 bases: TGTGCCAGCAGCTTTTTAGCGGGTAATCAAGAGACCCAGTACTTC.

The chain links TRBV6-5 to TRBJ2-3; D might be TRBD2 (6 bases). The CDR3 is made up of 15 amino acids. Looked up from germline, CDR1 is MNHEY and CDR2 is SVGAGI. Trimming pared 2 bases from V and 8 bases from J, leaving 17 bases between. The CDR3 loop reads CASSYTQASAATQYF. DNA for the CDR3: TGTGCCAGCAGTTACACTCAGGCTAGCGCGGCTACGCAGTATTTT.

V is TRBV10-3 and J is TRBJ1-3; TRBD1 agrees at 8 bases. There are 14 residues in the CDR3. Germline CDR1 is ENHRY and CDR2 is SYGVKD. The junction had 6 bases not matched to a gene; V was cut back by 7 bases and J by 4 bases. In DNA form, the CDR3 reads TGTGCCATCAATGGACAGGGTTTGGGAAACACCATATATTTT. Translation: CAINGQGLGNTIYF.

The chain is built from TRBV4-2 and TRBJ2-2; 11 nucleotides agree with TRBD2. The V gene's germline CDR1 is LGHNA and CDR2 YNFKEQ. V lost 4 bases to trimming and J lost 6 bases; unmatched junction nucleotides: 7. The length of the CDR3 is 16 residues. The CDR3 spells CASSPVAGGVSGELFF. The CDR3 DNA reads TGTGCCAGCAGCCCAGTAGCGGGAGGGGTGTCCGGGGAGCTGTTTTTT.

The chain is built from TRBV5-1 and TRBJ1-1, with 8 bases fitting TRBD1. Looked up from germline, CDR1 is SGHRS and CDR2 is YFSETQ. The CDR3 has 14 residues. V dropped 4 bases and J dropped 5; count of bases not matched to a gene: 7. The CDR3 coding sequence is TGCGCCAGCAGCCTCACAGGGGGAGGAACTGAAGCTTTCTTT. It yields the protein CASSLTGGGTEAFF. The full variable domain, rest sourced from reference TRBV5-1 and TRBJ1-1, is KAGVTQTPRYLIKTRGQQVTLSCSPISGHRSVSWYQQTPGQGLQFLFEYFSETQRNKGNFPGRFSGRQFSNSRSEMNVSTLELGDSALYLCASSLTGGGTEAFFGQGTRLTVV.

This chain links TRBV6-6 with TRBJ2-5; 8 bases line up with TRBD2. The last part of the DNA fits TRBJ2-7 better; the J call may be wrong. This CDR3 has 16 residues. CDR1 MNHNY and CDR2 SVGAGI come from the germline V gene (reference sequence). Here the CDR3 DNA reads TGTGCCAGCAGTTACTCCTCCGGGACTAGTTCGTACGAGCAGTACTTC. It specifies CASSYSSGTSSYEQYF.

This chain connects TRBV23-1 to TRBJ2-7; D is unclear. TRBV23-1 belongs to the ORF category, with a function that is uncertain. Trimming removed 4 bases at V and 6 bases at J, with 10 bases between. This CDR3 is 12 amino acids long. DNA for the CDR3: TGCGCCAGCAGTCGTGGCCCCCGCGAGCAGTACTTC. Protein: CASSRGPREQYF.

This sequence joins TRBV28 and TRBJ2-1; D not resolved. Trimming removed 6 bases from V and 6 bases from J, with 18 bases in between. The CDR3 spans 15 residues. Per germline, CDR1 MDHEN and CDR2 SYDVKM. CDR3 sequence (DNA): TGTGCCAGCAGCCCCCTGGAGTTCCTAACCAATGAGCAGTTCTTC. This codes for CASSPLEFLTNEQFF.